This T cell receptor (beta chain) was profiled in a study of blood T cells in healthy people across ages. Combining a sample-barcoded 5' primer with a J-beta primer mix, a second PCR ran for about 6 to 12 cycles. TCRdb reprocessed the 5' RACE reads via MiXCR and lists one record per CDR3 protein. The sample carries 1.5 million to 2 million distinct CDR3 sequences, just under 50% recorded once. Per germline, CDR1 SGHTA and CDR2 FQGNSA. The CDR3 contains 17 residues. Trimming stripped 0 bases from V and 2 bases from J, with 17 bases between. Source material: blood. The origin of this receptor is a woman between 35 and 50 years old in good health. The chain recombines TRBV7-2 with TRBJ2-7, with D perhaps TRBD1 or TRBD2 (5 bases each). CDR3: CASSLAFDFGGAYEQYF. In nucleotides, the CDR3 is TGTGCCAGCAGCTTAGCGTTCGATTTTGGGGGAGCCTACGAGCAGTACTTC.